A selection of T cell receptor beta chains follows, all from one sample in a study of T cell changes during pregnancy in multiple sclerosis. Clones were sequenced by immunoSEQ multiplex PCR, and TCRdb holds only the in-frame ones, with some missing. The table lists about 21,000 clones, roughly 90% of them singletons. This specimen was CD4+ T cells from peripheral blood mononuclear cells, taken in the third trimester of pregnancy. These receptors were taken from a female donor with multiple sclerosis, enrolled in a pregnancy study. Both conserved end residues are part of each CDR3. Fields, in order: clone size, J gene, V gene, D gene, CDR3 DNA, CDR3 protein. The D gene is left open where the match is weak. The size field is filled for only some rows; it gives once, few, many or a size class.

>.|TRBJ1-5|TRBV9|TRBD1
TGTGCCAGCAGCGCCGGGACAGTACGGCCCCAGCATTTT
CASSAGTVRPQHF
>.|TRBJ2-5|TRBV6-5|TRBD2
TGTGCCAGCAGCCCCGGGACTAGCGGACGAGAGACCCAGTACTTC
CASSPGTSGRETQYF
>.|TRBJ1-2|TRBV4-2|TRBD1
TGTGCCAGCAGCCAACCTGGACAGGGCAACTATGGCTACACCTTC
CASSQPGQGNYGYTF
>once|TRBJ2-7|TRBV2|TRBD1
TGTGCCAGCAGTGACGGACAGGTCTACGAGCAGTACTTC
CASSDGQVYEQYF
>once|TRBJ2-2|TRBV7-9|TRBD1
TGTGCCAGTAGGAGCCGAGGGGGCGCGAACACCGGGGAGCTGTTTTTT
CASRSRGGANTGELFF
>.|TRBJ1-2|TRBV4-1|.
TGCGCCAGCAGCCGCCAGTATCATTATGGCTACACCTTC
CASSRQYHYGYTF
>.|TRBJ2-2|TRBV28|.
TGTGCCAGCAGTTTACCCCAGAACACCGGGGAGCTGTTTTTT
CASSLPQNTGELFF
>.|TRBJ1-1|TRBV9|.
TGTGCCAGCAGCGTAGTGCGGGGGTTCACTGAAGCTTTCTTT
CASSVVRGFTEAFF
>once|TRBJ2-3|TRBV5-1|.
TGCGCCAGCAGCTTGGTTGGGCCTAGCACAGATACGCAGTATTTT
CASSLVGPSTDTQYF
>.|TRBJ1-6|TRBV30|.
TGTGCCTGGACCGTGGGTCCCGGGGGGTCACCCCTCCACTTT
CAWTVGPGGSPLHF
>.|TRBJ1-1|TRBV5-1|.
TGCGCCAGCAGCACAGACGGGGGGGGTAACACTGAAGCTTTCTTT
CASSTDGGGNTEAFF
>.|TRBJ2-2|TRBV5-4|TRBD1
TGTGCCAGCAGCCCTGCCAGGGGGTGGATCCCGGAGGAGCTGTTTTTT
CASSPARGWIPEELFF
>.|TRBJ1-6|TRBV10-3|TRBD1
TGTGCCACCTCTCCCGACAGGGTGAATTCACCCCTCCACTTT
CATSPDRVNSPLHF
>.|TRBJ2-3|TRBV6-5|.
TGTGCCAGCAGCCAGGGGGGTCCAGATACGCAGTATTTT
CASSQGGPDTQYF
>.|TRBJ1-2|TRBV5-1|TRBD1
TGCGCCAGCAGCTGGGACAGGGTTGACTATGGCTACACCTTC
CASSWDRVDYGYTF
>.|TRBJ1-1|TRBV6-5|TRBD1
TGTGCCAGCAGTCAGGACAGGGGGGCGAACACTGAAGCTTTCTTT
CASSQDRGANTEAFF
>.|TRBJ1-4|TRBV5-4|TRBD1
TGTGCCAGCAGCCGGGACAGGGGTTATGCGACTAATGAAAAACTGTTTTTT
CASSRDRGYATNEKLFF
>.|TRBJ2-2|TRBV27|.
TGTGCCAGCAGTCCTTATGGCGGGGGCCTCAACACCGGGGAGCTGTTTTTT
CASSPYGGGLNTGELFF
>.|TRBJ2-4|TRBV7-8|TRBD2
TGTGCCAGCAGCCCGTCGTGGAGGGAGGGAAACATTCAGTACTTC
CASSPSWREGNIQYF
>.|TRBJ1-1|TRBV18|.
TGTGCCAGCTCCCGGAGGGGTGAAGCTTTCTTT
CASSRRGEAFF
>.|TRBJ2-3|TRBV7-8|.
TGTGCCAGCAGCTTAGACCTGGCAGGGGGCACAGATACGCAGTATTTT
CASSLDLAGGTDTQYF
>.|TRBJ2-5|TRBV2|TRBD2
TGTGCCAGCAGGATTGCGGGCGGGGGGGCCCGTACCCAGTACTTC
CASRIAGGGARTQYF
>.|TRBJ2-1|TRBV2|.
TGTGCCAGCACCAGGGAAGTTGGAAGCTACAATGAGCAGTTCTTC
CASTREVGSYNEQFF
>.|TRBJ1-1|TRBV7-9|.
TGTGCCAGCAGCTCACAGGGCATGAACACTGAAGCTTTCTTT
CASSSQGMNTEAFF
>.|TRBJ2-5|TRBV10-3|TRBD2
TGTGCCATCAGCACGCGGGGGGGCAAAGAGACCCAGTACTTC
CAISTRGGKETQYF
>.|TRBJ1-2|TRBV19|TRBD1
TGTGCCAGTAGTACCACCGGGACAGGGGCCTATGGCTACACCTTC
CASSTTGTGAYGYTF
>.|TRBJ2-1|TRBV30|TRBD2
TGTGCCCGGGGGGTAGGTTACAATGAGCAGTTCTTC
CARGVGYNEQFF
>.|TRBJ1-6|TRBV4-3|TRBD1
TGCGCCAGCAGCCAAGGAACGGGACAGTTCTCCTATAATTCACCCCTCCACTTT
CASSQGTGQFSYNSPLHF
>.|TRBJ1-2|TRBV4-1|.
TGCGCCAGCAGCCTCCAACCGACTGCCCCATATGGCTACACCTTC
CASSLQPTAPYGYTF
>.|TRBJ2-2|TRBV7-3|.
TGTGCCAGCAGTAAGACTGAAGAGCTGTTTTTT
CASSKTEELFF
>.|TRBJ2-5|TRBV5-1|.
TGCGCCAGCAGCAACAGGGAAGGGGAGACCCAGTACTTC
CASSNREGETQYF
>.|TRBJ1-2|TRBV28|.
TGTGCCAGCAGTTTGGGCCGTTCTAACTATGGCTACACCTTC
CASSLGRSNYGYTF
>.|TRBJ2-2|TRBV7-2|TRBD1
TGTGCCAGCAGCCTCTGGACAGGGTCACTGCCCGGGGAGCTGTTTTTT
CASSLWTGSLPGELFF
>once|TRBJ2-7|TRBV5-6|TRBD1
TGTGCCAGCAGCTTGTGGCAGGGGGCTGTCGAGCAGTACTTC
CASSLWQGAVEQYF
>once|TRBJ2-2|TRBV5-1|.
TGCGCCAGCAGCTTCGCCGGGGGGAACACCGGGGAGCTGTTTTTT
CASSFAGGNTGELFF
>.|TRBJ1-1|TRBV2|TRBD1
TGTGCCAGCAGGACTACAGGGGCCACTGAAGCTTTCTTT
CASRTTGATEAFF
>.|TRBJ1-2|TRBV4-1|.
TGCGCCAGCAGCCAAGTTTGGGGAGACATCGACCCAGGTCGTGCTGGCTACACCTTC
CASSQVWGDIDPGRAGYTF
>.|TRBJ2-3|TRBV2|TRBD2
TGTGCCAGCGATCTAGCGGGCACAGATACGCAGTATTTT
CASDLAGTDTQYF
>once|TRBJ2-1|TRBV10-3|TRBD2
TGTGCCATCAGTGCTCTAGCGGGGGGGCCGGATGAGCAGTTCTTC
CAISALAGGPDEQFF
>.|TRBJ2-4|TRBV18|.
TGTGCCACCACCGCCGTAGAAAACATTCAGTACTTC
CATTAVENIQYF
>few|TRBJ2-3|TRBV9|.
TGTGCCAGCAGCGCCCAGGGGGCGGGGGGGCGCGTAGATACGCAGTATTTT
CASSAQGAGGRVDTQYF
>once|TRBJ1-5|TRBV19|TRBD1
TGTGCCAGTAGTAATAACAGGGGGCAGCAGCCCCAGCATTTT
CASSNNRGQQPQHF
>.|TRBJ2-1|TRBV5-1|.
TGCGCCAGCAGCCGAGGGACATACTCCTACAATGAGCAGTTCTTC
CASSRGTYSYNEQFF
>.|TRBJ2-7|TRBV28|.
TGTGCCAGCAGTTTGGACAGGAGGGGCTCCTACGAGCAGTACTTC
CASSLDRRGSYEQYF
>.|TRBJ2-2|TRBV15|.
TGTGCCACCAGCAGGGGACATAAGATCGGGGAGCTGTTTTTT
CATSRGHKIGELFF
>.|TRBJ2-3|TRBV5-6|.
TGTGCCAGCAGCCCTGTCCTTGCGGGTACGCAGTATTTT
CASSPVLAGTQYF
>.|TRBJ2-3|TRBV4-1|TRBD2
TGCGCCAGCAGCCCAGCGGGACTAGTCACAGATACGCAGTATTTT
CASSPAGLVTDTQYF
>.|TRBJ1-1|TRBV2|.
TGTGCCAGCAGTGAAGGGACAGCGACTTTCTTT
CASSEGTATFF
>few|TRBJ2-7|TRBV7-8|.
TGTGCCAGCAGCTTAGGCGGTAGCGCCTACGAGCAGTACTTC
CASSLGGSAYEQYF